This TCR beta chain derives from a study of blood T cell repertoires in COVID-19. At the level of the study: The study drew acute and convalescent COVID-19 samples from the United States, Italy and Spain.

This clone was detected only a few times. The study recruited people aged roughly 18 to 95 years across approximately 25 US areas. Membership in each cohort depended on participant-reported clinical history. Germline V CDR1 and CDR2: SEHNR, FQNEAQ (reference sequence). The CDR3 sequence is 16 residues long. Between the trimmed V and J ends, which lost 2 bases and 4 bases, there was a span of 17 bases. Original data processing: Quantification of nucleated cells was approximated via reference gene primer amplification. Generated by immunoSEQ multiplex PCR, the TCRdb table keeps only in-frame clones and is missing some. V and J calls and clone size come straight from that table; D and trimming were deduced from the DNA. The sample carries 150,000 to 200,000 clones, roughly 87% recorded once.

Sample: PBMCs or T cells enriched from blood (not recorded which). The chain recombines TRBV7-9 with TRBJ1-2; D is unclear. This TCR came from a human donor with acute COVID-19. The donor label of this sample is uncertain. The CDR3 loop is CASSLSSTAGSYGYTF. DNA for the CDR3: TGTGCCAGCAGCTTATCCTCCACGGCTGGGAGCTATGGCTACACCTTC. The entire variable domain, with the rest obtained from reference TRBV7-9 and TRBJ1-2, is as follows: DTGVSQNPRHKITKRGQNVTFRCDPISEHNRLYWYRQTLGQGPEFLTYFQNEAQLEKSRLLSDRFSAERPKGSFSTLEIQRTEQGDSAMYLCASSLSSTAGSYGYTFGSGTRLTVV.